Listed below are T cell receptor beta chains from one sample, sequenced in a study of OX40 agonist ivuxolimab in advanced cancers. The data were produced by immunoSEQ multiplex PCR, yet TCRdb's version contains in-frame clones alone and is incomplete. The sample includes 25,000 to 35,000 clones, approximately 84% seen only once; the top ten take roughly 26%. This specimen consisted of CD4+ or CD8+ T cells sorted from blood, obtained in a trial of the OX40 agonist ivuxolimab. The receptors were gathered from an adult with an advanced solid tumor such as melanoma, head and neck, liver or kidney cancer. Both conserved end residues are part of each CDR3. A D gene is named only where the DNA matches it firmly. Clone sizes are given selectively: once, few, many, or a class where the clone is expanded.

abundance | j_gene | d_gene | v_gene | CDR3nt | CDR3aa
- | TRBJ2-7 | TRBD2 | TRBV5-1 | TGCGCCAGCAGCTTGGCCGTACTAGCGGGGGACAGCTCCTACGAGCAGTACTTC | CASSLAVLAGDSSYEQYF
- | TRBJ2-1 | TRBD2 | TRBV19 | TGTGCCAGTAGTATAGCAGGGACTAGCAGCAATGAGCAGTTCTTC | CASSIAGTSSNEQFF
- | TRBJ2-1 | TRBD2 | TRBV29-1 | TGCAGCGTTGGGCTAAGCGGGGGGCGCAATGAGCAGTTCTTC | CSVGLSGGRNEQFF
- | TRBJ1-2 | - | TRBV28 | TGTGCCAGCAGTTTATATCCCGGGCAGGCAATCGTTGCCAACTATGGCTACACCTTC | CASSLYPGQAIVANYGYTF
once | TRBJ1-2 | - | TRBV5-5 | TGTGCCAGCAGCTTATCGGGACATAATGGCTACACCTTC | CASSLSGHNGYTF
- | TRBJ1-2 | TRBD1 | TRBV9 | TGTGCCAGCAGCGCTTCGACAGGGGGCGCCTATGGCTACACCTTC | CASSASTGGAYGYTF
- | TRBJ2-1 | TRBD2 | TRBV2 | TGTGCCAGCGGAGTAGCGGGAGTCTACAATGAGCAGTTCTTC | CASGVAGVYNEQFF
- | TRBJ2-5 | TRBD2 | TRBV4-3 | TGCGCCAGCAGCCGTACTAGCGGGAGGGCCATGGAGACCCAGTACTTC | CASSRTSGRAMETQYF
- | TRBJ1-4 | - | TRBV7-9 | TGTGCCAGCAGCCACTCCGGGACCGAGTCGGGGTATGAAAAACTGTTTTTT | CASSHSGTESGYEKLFF
once | TRBJ1-2 | TRBD1 | TRBV5-4 | TGTGCCAGCAGCCTGGACAGGAACGGTAATGGCTACACCTTC | CASSLDRNGNGYTF
- | TRBJ2-7 | TRBD2 | TRBV4-1 | TGCGCCAGCAGCCAAGAGAGCGGGAGGGGGTACGAGCAGTACTTC | CASSQESGRGYEQYF
- | TRBJ2-5 | - | TRBV6-6 | TGTGCCAGCAGTTACTGGGAGACCCAGTACTTC | CASSYWETQYF
few | TRBJ1-2 | - | TRBV11-2 | TGTGCCAGCAGCTTATCGGAATATGGCTACACCTTC | CASSLSEYGYTF
- | TRBJ2-5 | TRBD2 | TRBV9 | TGTGCCAGCAGCGCCGATAGCGGGAGGGAGACCCAGTACTTC | CASSADSGRETQYF
- | TRBJ1-4 | TRBD1 | TRBV19 | TGTGCCACCGCCGAGATAAGGGGACAGACTAATGAAAAACTGTTTTTT | CATAEIRGQTNEKLFF
- | TRBJ2-1 | - | TRBV27 | TGTGCCAGCAGTCCCCTCGGGCCAGACTACCTCCGTGCGTTCTTC | CASSPLGPDYLRAFF
- | TRBJ2-7 | TRBD2 | TRBV5-1 | TGCGCCAGCAGCTTGGGGGTAGCGGGGCAGTACGGGCAGTACTTC | CASSLGVAGQYGQYF
- | TRBJ1-2 | - | TRBV30 | TGTGCCTGGATCCCCCCCTTCTTGGCGGACTATGGCTACACCTTC | CAWIPPFLADYGYTF
- | TRBJ2-5 | TRBD2 | TRBV7-9 | TGTGCCAGCAGCTTAGTCCTAGCGGGAGAGGAGACCCAGTACTTC | CASSLVLAGEETQYF
- | TRBJ2-7 | - | TRBV19 | TGTGCCACTACGGACAGCTACGAGCAGTACTTC | CATTDSYEQYF
- | TRBJ2-7 | TRBD1 | TRBV7-9 | TGTGCCAGCAGCGCTCGGGGACAGGGTTTCCTAGAGCAGTACTTC | CASSARGQGFLEQYF
- | TRBJ1-1 | - | TRBV7-9 | TGTGCCAGCAGTTCTAAAAACACTGAAGCTTTCTTT | CASSSKNTEAFF
- | TRBJ1-6 | - | TRBV5-4 | TGTGCCAGCAGCGATACGGCAGGGAAAGAATCACCCCTCCACTTT | CASSDTAGKESPLHF
- | TRBJ1-5 | - | TRBV27 | TGTGCCAGCAGTTTAGGCCACCTCGGACAGCCCCAGCATTTT | CASSLGHLGQPQHF
- | TRBJ2-5 | TRBD1 | TRBV28 | TGTGCCAGCAGTTTCCGGGACAGGGAGTGGGAGACCCAGTACTTC | CASSFRDREWETQYF
once | TRBJ2-6 | - | TRBV4-2 | TGTGCCAGCAGCCAAGACGGGGGAGCTGGGGCCAACGTCCTGACTTTC | CASSQDGGAGANVLTF
- | TRBJ1-1 | - | TRBV7-9 | TGTGCCAGCAGCTTAGCGACTAACACTGAAGCTTTCTTT | CASSLATNTEAFF
- | TRBJ1-2 | TRBD1 | TRBV27 | TGTGCCAGCAGAATAGGACAGGGGGATGGCTACACCTTC | CASRIGQGDGYTF
- | TRBJ1-1 | - | TRBV13 | TGTGCCAGCAGCGGCATGACACAGGGTCTCATCGAAGCTTTCTTT | CASSGMTQGLIEAFF
- | TRBJ2-7 | - | TRBV4-3 | TGCGCCAGCAGCCCCTCACCCGGGGGGCCCTACGAGCAGTACTTC | CASSPSPGGPYEQYF
- | TRBJ2-3 | - | TRBV14 | TGTGCCAGCAGCCAAGATGGGGCAGGGACAGATACGCAGTATTTT | CASSQDGAGTDTQYF
- | TRBJ2-3 | TRBD2 | TRBV11-3 | TGTGCCAGCAGCTTAGATCTAGCGGGAGGGCCACCAGATACGCAGTATTTT | CASSLDLAGGPPDTQYF
- | TRBJ2-3 | - | TRBV18 | TGTGCCAGCTCACCACCGGAGGGGGACACAGATACGCAGTATTTT | CASSPPEGDTDTQYF
- | TRBJ1-2 | TRBD1 | TRBV6-5 | TGTGCCAGCAGTCCCCTGGGCAGGGGGCCTGGCTACGCCTTC | CASSPLGRGPGYAF
- | TRBJ1-2 | - | TRBV6-1 | TGTGCCAGCAGTGAAGTGGTACCTTGGAATGGCTACACCTTC | CASSEVVPWNGYTF
- | TRBJ2-2 | TRBD1 | TRBV19 | TGTGCCAGTAGTTGGACAGGGAACACCGGGGAGCTGTTTTTT | CASSWTGNTGELFF
- | TRBJ1-2 | - | TRBV7-2 | TGTGCCAGCAGCCCTCGGGTAGGGTCATATGGCTACACCTTC | CASSPRVGSYGYTF
- | TRBJ2-7 | - | TRBV7-6 | TGTGCCAGCAGCTCCCGCGCAGAATCCTACGAGCAGTACTTC | CASSSRAESYEQYF
- | TRBJ2-5 | TRBD2 | TRBV19 | TGTGCCAGTAGTATGGGTAGCGGGGGGCGAGAGACCCAGTACTTC | CASSMGSGGRETQYF
once | TRBJ1-1 | - | TRBV28 | TGTGCCAGCAGTTTTCCGGGCGTGAACACTGAAGCTTTCTTT | CASSFPGVNTEAFF
- | TRBJ2-1 | - | TRBV4-1 | TGCGCCAGCAGCCAGGGTCTACGAGAGCAGTTCTTC | CASSQGLREQFF
- | TRBJ2-7 | - | TRBV4-3 | TGCGCCAGCAGCCAAGATCTCGCCCTCTACGAGCAGTACTTC | CASSQDLALYEQYF
- | TRBJ2-7 | - | TRBV6-5 | TGTGCCAGCAGCCCCAGGGGTTGGGGTGCCTACGAGCAGTACTTC | CASSPRGWGAYEQYF
once | TRBJ2-1 | - | TRBV6-5 | TGTGCCAGCAGCCCGGATGGCGATGAGCAGTTCTTC | CASSPDGDEQFF
- | TRBJ2-3 | - | TRBV4-3 | TGCGCCAGCAGCCAAGATCTCCTACTAGTAAGCACAGATACGCAGTATTTT | CASSQDLLLVSTDTQYF
- | TRBJ2-7 | TRBD2 | TRBV4-1 | TGCGCCAGCAGCCACCGCACTAGCGGGGTATACGAGCAGTACTTC | CASSHRTSGVYEQYF
- | TRBJ2-5 | TRBD1 | TRBV7-2 | TGTGCCAGCTGGGGGACAGGGGGTTTCTGGGAGACCCAGTACTTC | CASWGTGGFWETQYF
- | TRBJ1-1 | - | TRBV5-5 | TGTGCCAGCAGCTTAGGCGATACTGAAGCTTTCTTT | CASSLGDTEAFF
- | TRBJ2-3 | - | TRBV18 | TGTGCCAGCTCACCGAGACAGTACACAGATACGCAGTATTTT | CASSPRQYTDTQYF
few | TRBJ2-7 | TRBD1 | TRBV6-6 | TGTGCCAGCAGTTACACTTCACGACAGGGGAATCCGTACTTC | CASSYTSRQGNPYF